This T cell receptor beta chain was observed in a study of blood T cell repertoires in COVID-19. Background on the study: The United States, Italy and Spain supplied acute and convalescent COVID-19 samples. T cells, B-cell-depleted T cells, or PBMCs supplied cDNA or gDNA.

Trimming took 6 bases from V and 4 from J, leaving 19 bases between them. This CDR3 comprises 15 residues. In germline, CDR1 is MNHNY, CDR2 SVGAGI (reference sequence). In the original processing: The authors estimated nucleated cell counts from reference gene primer amplification. Assay: immunoSEQ multiplex PCR; the TCRdb copy retains only in-frame clones and omits some. The V and J calls and the clone size are those of that table, but D and trimming were determined from the DNA. Of about 240,000 clones in the sample, 82% were seen once. The sequence was obtained from an older woman with acute or convalescent COVID-19. The sequencing input was peripheral blood. V gene TRBV6-6 combines with J gene TRBJ2-7; D perhaps matches TRBD1 (5 bases). The CDR3 nucleotides read TGTGCCAGCAGGGGTCGACAGAGCCCCCCTTACGAGCAGTACTTC. Residues: CASRGRQSPPYEQYF.